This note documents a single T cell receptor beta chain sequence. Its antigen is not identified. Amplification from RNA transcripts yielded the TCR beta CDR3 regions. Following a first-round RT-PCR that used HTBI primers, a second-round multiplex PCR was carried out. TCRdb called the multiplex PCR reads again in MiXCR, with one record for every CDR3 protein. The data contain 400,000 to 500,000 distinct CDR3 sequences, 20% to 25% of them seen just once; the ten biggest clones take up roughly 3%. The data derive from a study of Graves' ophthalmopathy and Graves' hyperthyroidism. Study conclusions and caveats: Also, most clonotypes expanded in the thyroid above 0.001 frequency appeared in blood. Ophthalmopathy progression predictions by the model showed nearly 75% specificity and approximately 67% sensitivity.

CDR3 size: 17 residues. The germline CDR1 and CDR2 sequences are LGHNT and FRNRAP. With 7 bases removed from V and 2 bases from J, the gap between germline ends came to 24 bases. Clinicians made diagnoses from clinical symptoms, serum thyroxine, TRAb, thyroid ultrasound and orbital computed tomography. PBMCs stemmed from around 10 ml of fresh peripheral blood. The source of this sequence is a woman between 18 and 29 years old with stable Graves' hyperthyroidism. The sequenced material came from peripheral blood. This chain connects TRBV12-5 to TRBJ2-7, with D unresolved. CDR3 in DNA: TGTGCTAGTGCCCTGTTGGTAGTCACAGACCGAACCTACGAGCAGTACTTC. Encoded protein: CASALLVVTDRTYEQYF. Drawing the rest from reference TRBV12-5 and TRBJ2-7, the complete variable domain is DARVTQTPRHKVTEMGQEVTMRCQPILGHNTVFWYRQTMMQGLELLAYFRNRAPLDDSGMPKDRFSAEMPDATLATLKIQPSEPRDSAVYFCASALLVVTDRTYEQYFGPGTRLTVT.